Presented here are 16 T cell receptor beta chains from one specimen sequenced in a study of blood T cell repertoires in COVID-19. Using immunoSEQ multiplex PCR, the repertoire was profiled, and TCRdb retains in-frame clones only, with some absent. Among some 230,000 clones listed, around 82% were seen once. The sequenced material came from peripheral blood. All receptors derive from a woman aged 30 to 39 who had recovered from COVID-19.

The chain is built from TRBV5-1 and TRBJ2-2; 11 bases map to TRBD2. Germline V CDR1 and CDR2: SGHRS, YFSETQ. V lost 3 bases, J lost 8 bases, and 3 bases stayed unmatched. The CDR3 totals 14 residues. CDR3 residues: CASSSLAGAGELFF. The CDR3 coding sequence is TGCGCCAGCAGCTCACTAGCGGGAGCAGGGGAGCTGTTTTTT.

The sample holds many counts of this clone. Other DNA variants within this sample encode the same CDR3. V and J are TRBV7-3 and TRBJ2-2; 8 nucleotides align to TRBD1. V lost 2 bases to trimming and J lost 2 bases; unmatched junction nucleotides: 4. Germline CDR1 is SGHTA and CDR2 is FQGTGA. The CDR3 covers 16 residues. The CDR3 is CASSLGGQGNTGELFF. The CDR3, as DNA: TGTGCCAGCAGCTTAGGTGGACAGGGTAACACCGGGGAGCTGTTTTTT.

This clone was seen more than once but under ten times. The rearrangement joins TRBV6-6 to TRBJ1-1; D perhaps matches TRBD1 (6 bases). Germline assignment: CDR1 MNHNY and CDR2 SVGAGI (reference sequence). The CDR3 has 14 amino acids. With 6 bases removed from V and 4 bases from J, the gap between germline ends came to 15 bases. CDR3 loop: CASRNTGSTTEAFF. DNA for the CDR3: TGTGCCAGCAGAAATACAGGGTCGACCACTGAAGCTTTCTTT.

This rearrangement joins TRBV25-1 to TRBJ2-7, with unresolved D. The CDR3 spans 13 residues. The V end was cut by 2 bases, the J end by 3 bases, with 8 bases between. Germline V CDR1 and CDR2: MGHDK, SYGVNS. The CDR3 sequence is CASSESKSYEQYF. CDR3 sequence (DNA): TGTGCCAGCAGTGAAAGCAAGAGCTACGAGCAGTACTTC.

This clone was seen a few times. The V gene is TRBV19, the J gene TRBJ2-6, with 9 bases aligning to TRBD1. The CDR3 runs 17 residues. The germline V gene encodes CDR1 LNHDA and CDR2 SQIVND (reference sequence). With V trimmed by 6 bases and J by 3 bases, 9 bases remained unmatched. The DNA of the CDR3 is TGTGCCAGTAGCTCCGGGACAGGGTTGGTTGGGGCCAACGTCCTGACTTTC. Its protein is CASSSGTGLVGANVLTF.

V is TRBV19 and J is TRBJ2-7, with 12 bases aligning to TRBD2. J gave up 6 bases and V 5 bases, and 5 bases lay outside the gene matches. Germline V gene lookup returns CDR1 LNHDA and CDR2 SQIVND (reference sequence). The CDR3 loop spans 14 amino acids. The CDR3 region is CASSSGLAGLEQYF. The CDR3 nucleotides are TGTGCCAGTAGTTCCGGACTAGCGGGACTCGAGCAGTACTTC.

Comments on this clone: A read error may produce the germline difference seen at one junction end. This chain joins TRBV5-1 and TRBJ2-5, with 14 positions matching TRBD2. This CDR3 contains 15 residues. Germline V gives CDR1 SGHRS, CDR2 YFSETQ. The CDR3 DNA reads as TGCGCCAGCAGCTTAGGGACTAGCGGGAGAGGAGAGGAGAACTTC. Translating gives CASSLGTSGRGEENF.

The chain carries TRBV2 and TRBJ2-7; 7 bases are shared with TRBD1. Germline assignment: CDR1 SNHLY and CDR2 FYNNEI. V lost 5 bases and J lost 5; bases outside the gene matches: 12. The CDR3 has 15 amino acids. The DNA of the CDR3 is TGTGCCAGCAGTCCTCAGAGACAGGGTATAGACGAGCAGTACTTC. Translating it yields CASSPQRQGIDEQYF. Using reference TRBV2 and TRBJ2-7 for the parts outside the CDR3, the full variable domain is EPEVTQTPSHQVTQMGQEVILRCVPISNHLYFYWYRQILGQKVEFLVSFYNNEISEKSEIFDDQFSVERPDGSNFTLKIRSTKLEDSAMYFCASSPQRQGIDEQYFGPGTRLTVT.

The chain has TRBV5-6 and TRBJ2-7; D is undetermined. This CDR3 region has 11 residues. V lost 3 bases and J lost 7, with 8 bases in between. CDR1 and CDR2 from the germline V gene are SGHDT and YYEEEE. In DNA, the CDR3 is TGTGCCAGCAGCTCACTGTGGGAGCAGTACTTC. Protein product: CASSSLWEQYF.

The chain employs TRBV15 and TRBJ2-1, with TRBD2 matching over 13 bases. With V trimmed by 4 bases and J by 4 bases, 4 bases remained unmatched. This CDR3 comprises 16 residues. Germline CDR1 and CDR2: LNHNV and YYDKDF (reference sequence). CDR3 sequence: CATSTRLAGGYNEQFF. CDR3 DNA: TGTGCCACCAGCACCAGACTAGCGGGAGGTTACAATGAGCAGTTCTTC.

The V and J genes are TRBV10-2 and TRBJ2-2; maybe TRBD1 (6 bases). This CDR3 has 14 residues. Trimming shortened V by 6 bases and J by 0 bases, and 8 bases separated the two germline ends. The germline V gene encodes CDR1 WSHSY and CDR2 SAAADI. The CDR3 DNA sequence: TGCGCCAGCAGCGGGACACCGAACACCGGGGAGCTGTTTTTT. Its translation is CASSGTPNTGELFF.

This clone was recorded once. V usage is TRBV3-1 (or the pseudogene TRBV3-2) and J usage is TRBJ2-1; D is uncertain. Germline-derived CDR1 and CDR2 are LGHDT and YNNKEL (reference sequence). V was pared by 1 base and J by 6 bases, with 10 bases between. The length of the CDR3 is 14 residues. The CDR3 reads CASSQGAWFNEQFF. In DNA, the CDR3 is TGTGCCAGCAGCCAAGGGGCTTGGTTCAATGAGCAGTTCTTC.

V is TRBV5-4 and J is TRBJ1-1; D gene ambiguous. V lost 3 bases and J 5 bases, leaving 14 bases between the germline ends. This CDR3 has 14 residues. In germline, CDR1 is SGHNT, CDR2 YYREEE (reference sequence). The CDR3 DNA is TGTGCCAGCAGCTCCGGGGAGGGAGTGACTGAAGCTTTCTTT. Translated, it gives CASSSGEGVTEAFF.

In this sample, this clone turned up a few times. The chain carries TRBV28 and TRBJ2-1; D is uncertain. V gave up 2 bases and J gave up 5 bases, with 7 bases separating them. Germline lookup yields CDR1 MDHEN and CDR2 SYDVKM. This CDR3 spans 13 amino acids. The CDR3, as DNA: TGTGCCAGCAGTTTAACTGATGACAATGAGCAGTTCTTC. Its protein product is CASSLTDDNEQFF. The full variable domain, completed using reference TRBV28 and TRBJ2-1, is DVKVTQSSRYLVKRTGEKVFLECVQDMDHENMFWYRQDPGLGLRLIYFSYDVKMKEKGDIPEGYSVSREKKERFSLILESASTNQTSMYLCASSLTDDNEQFFGPGTRLTVL.

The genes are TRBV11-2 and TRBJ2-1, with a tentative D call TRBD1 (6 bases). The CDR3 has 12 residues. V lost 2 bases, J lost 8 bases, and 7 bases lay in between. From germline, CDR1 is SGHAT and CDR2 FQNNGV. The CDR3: CASSLKGDEQFF. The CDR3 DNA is TGTGCCAGCAGCTTAAAGGGGGATGAGCAGTTCTTC. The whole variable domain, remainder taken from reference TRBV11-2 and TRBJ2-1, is EAGVAQSPRYKIIEKRQSVAFWCNPISGHATLYWYQQILGQGPKLLIQFQNNGVVDDSQLPKDRFSAERLKGVDSTLKIQPAKLEDSAVYLCASSLKGDEQFFGPGTRLTVL.

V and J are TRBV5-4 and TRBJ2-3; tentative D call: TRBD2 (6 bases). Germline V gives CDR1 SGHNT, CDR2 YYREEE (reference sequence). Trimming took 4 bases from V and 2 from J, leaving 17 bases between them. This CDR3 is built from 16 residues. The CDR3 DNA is TGTGCCAGCAGCCTCCGGGACTCCGGAATCACAGATACGCAGTATTTT. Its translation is CASSLRDSGITDTQYF.